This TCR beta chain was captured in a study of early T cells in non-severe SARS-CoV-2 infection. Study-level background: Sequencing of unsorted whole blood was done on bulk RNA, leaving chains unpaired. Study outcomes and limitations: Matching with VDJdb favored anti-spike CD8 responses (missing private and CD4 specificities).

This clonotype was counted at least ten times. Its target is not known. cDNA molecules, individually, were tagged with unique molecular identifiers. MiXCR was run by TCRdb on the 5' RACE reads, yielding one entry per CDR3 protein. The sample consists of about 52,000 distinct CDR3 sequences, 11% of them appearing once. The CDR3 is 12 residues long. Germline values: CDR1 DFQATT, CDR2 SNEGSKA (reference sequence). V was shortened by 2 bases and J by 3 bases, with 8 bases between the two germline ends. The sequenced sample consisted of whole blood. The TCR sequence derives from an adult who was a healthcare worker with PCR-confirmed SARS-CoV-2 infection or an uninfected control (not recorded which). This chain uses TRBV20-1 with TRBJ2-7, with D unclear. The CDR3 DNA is TGCAGTGCTAGAATGGACGACTACGAGCAGTACTTC. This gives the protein CSARMDDYEQYF.